This T cell receptor (beta chain) was sequenced during a study of cytomegalovirus exposure and HLA in healthy donors. It was healthy bone marrow donors who served as donors. PCR was performed using 60 Vbeta and 13 Jbeta primers. The assay was immunoSEQ multiplex PCR, and TCRdb's table has in-frame clones only and misses some. This sample has around 140,000 clones, with approximately 84% found just once. This clone occurred a few times. Its antigen is still unknown. Findings and limits, study-wide: In a later analysis, around 18,000 TCR beta sequences were associated with HLA alleles at 0.05 false discovery rate. Upon later analysis, HLA-associated TCR beta chains proved more clonally expanded than other, equally common chains. The listing of roughly 160 TCR beta chains classed them as cytomegalovirus-associated.

What was sequenced was PBMCs. This sequence was found in a woman aged 18-29 years in good health and CMV-seronegative.

CDR3 sequence (DNA): TGCGCCAGCAGTCGAATAATAGCGGGAGGGCCGGGCGGGGAGCTGTTTTTT. Translated, it gives CASSRIIAGGPGGELFF. The chain uses TRBV4-1 and TRBJ2-2, with TRBD2 matching over 11 bases. After removal of 6 bases from V and 7 bases from J, the junction contained 13 bases not matched to a gene. The CDR3 has 17 residues. The germline V gene encodes CDR1 MGHRA and CDR2 YSYEKL.